One and the same sample provided the 14 T cell receptor beta chains below, sequenced in a study of identical twins listed by TCRdb under 2016. The library relied on 5' RACE. Sequencing took place on an Illumina HiSeq 2000. TCRdb ran its own pipeline on the public reads, namely fastp trimming at Q25 and MiXCR clone calling, and kept in-frame beta chains. Merged by CDR3 protein, the rows form single entries marked with the most common genes and DNA. The sample profile shows a few hundred thousand distinct CDR3 sequences; around a tenth of them were found once. Together, the top ten hold roughly 3% of the sample. These data were also reused for a study on yellow fever vaccine responses in identical twins.

The specimen was PBMCs. These receptor sequences come from a woman under 30 in good health.

This clonotype was observed a few times. The V call is TRBV29-1, the J call TRBJ1-1, with a weak D call TRBD1 (6 bases). Trimming cost V 5 bases and J 2 bases, with 21 bases left between them. The V gene's germline CDR1 is SQVTM and CDR2 ANQGSEA. The CDR3 has 16 amino acids. CDR3 DNA: TGCAGCGTTAGTAAGGGGGGAAGAAGCAGTAACACTGAAGCTTTCTTT. It codes for CSVSKGGRSSNTEAFF.

This clonotype was observed at least ten times. V is TRBV6-1 and J is TRBJ1-5; D is possibly TRBD1 (6 bases). Looked up from germline, CDR1 is MNHNS and CDR2 is SASEGT. The CDR3 length is 15 residues. Trimming took off 0 bases at V and 4 bases at J, with 10 bases between the two ends. The CDR3 reads CASSEAGQQNQPQHF. Written as DNA, the CDR3 is TGTGCCAGCAGTGAAGCCGGACAGCAAAATCAGCCCCAGCATTTT.

This clonotype showed up just a few times. V usage is TRBV7-2 and J usage is TRBJ2-7, with 9 bases that match TRBD1. The V and J ends lost 2 bases and 3 bases, in that order; junction bases with no gene match: 5. CDR1 and CDR2 from the germline V gene are SGHTA and FQGNSA. CDR3 size: 15 residues. The CDR3 reads CASSLTGQGYYEQYF. The CDR3, as DNA: TGTGCCAGCAGCTTAACGGGACAGGGTTACTACGAGCAGTACTTC. Full variable domain (missing parts from reference TRBV7-2 and TRBJ2-7): GAGVSQSPSNKVTEKGKDVELRCDPISGHTALYWYRQSLGQGLEFLIYFQGNSAPDKSGLPSDRFSAERTGGSVSTLTIQRTQQEDSAVYLCASSLTGQGYYEQYFGPGTRLTVT.

This clonotype has at least ten counts. V gene TRBV20-1 combines with J gene TRBJ2-5; possible D gene TRBD1, 5 bases. This CDR3 contains 14 residues. Per the germline V gene, CDR1 is DFQATT and CDR2 is SNEGSKA (reference sequence). V gave up 5 bases and J gave up 3 bases, with 16 bases separating them. CDR3 amino acids: CSADPITGEETQYF. For the CDR3, the DNA is TGCAGTGCTGACCCGATAACAGGAGAAGAGACCCAGTACTTC.

This clonotype was counted many times. CDR3 amino acids: CAIGQGALTDTQYF. Here the CDR3 DNA reads TGTGCCATCGGACAGGGAGCCCTCACAGATACGCAGTATTTT. The chain recombines TRBV12-3 or TRBV12-4 with TRBJ2-3; 8 positions match TRBD1. The CDR3 length is 14 residues. J lost 2 bases, V lost 10 bases, and 8 bases had no gene match.

The chain uses TRBV12-3 or TRBV12-4 and TRBJ2-7, with 7 bases lining up with TRBD1. The V and J ends lost 6 bases and 2 bases, in that order; junction bases with no gene match: 7. The CDR3 runs to 14 residues. CDR3 bases: TGTGCCAGCAGGGACGAGGGGGCCCCCTACGAGCAGTACTTC. It is translated as CASRDEGAPYEQYF.

In this sample, this clonotype turned up many times. Sequence at one end of the junction differs from germline and may be a read error. The chain uses TRBV12-3 or TRBV12-4 and TRBJ1-4; 10 positions match TRBD1. The CDR3 contains 14 residues. The CDR3 sequence is CASRGQGTSEKLFF. CDR3 bases: TGTGCCAGCAGGGGACAGGGGACTAGTGAAAAACTGTTTTTT.

The chain links TRBV5-1 to TRBJ2-3; 8 bases agree with TRBD2. The CDR3 is 12 amino acids. The V gene end was trimmed by 4 bases and the J gene end by 11 bases; junction bases not matched to a gene: 6. Germline values: CDR1 SGHRS, CDR2 YFSETQ. Written as DNA, the CDR3 is TGCGCCAGCAGCCCGGGACTAGGGGAGCAGTATTTT. Translation: CASSPGLGEQYF.

A few counts support this clonotype. Here the CDR3 reads CASRDFDRGLGETQYF. The CDR3 DNA reads as TGTGCCAGCAGGGACTTTGACAGGGGGTTGGGAGAGACCCAGTACTTC. The rearrangement joins TRBV28 to TRBJ2-5; 9 nucleotides match TRBD1. Germline V lookup: CDR1 MDHEN, CDR2 SYDVKM. The CDR3 extends over 16 amino acids. J lost 4 bases, V lost 6 bases, and 12 bases had no gene match.

Many counts were recorded for this clonotype. The chain recombines TRBV29-1 with TRBJ2-1, with D possibly being TRBD2 (5 bases). V gave up 6 bases and J gave up 7 bases, with 10 bases separating them. The CDR3 is 11 amino acids. Germline V gene lookup returns CDR1 SQVTM and CDR2 ANQGSEA. CDR3 residues: CSVLRGNEQFF. The CDR3 region has the DNA TGCAGCGTCCTTCGGGGTAATGAGCAGTTCTTC.

This sequence joins TRBV6-2 or TRBV6-3 and TRBJ2-3; 7 bases line up with TRBD2. V lost 4 bases and J lost 3; bases outside the gene matches: 7. The germline gives CDR1 MNHEY, CDR2 SVGEGT. This CDR3 is built from 15 residues. DNA for the CDR3: TGTGCCAGCAGTTTTGGGAGCGGGGAGACAGATACGCAGTATTTT. As protein: CASSFGSGETDTQYF.

This clonotype was seen many times. The chain employs TRBV10-3 and TRBJ2-3; D uncertain. Germline V gene sequence: CDR1 ENHRY, CDR2 SYGVKD. Trimming left V 6 bases short and J 0 bases short, with 16 bases between. The length of the CDR3 is 16 residues. As DNA, the CDR3 is TGTGCCATCAGCCCAACAGAGCCCTTCAGCACAGATACGCAGTATTTT. Translation gives CAISPTEPFSTDTQYF.

The CDR3 spells CASSLKMGRGSSYNEQFF. DNA for the CDR3: TGTGCCAGCAGCCTAAAGATGGGTAGAGGGAGCTCCTACAATGAGCAGTTCTTC. The rearrangement links TRBV21-1 to TRBJ2-1. TRBV21-1 is marked as a pseudogene. CDR3 length: 18 residues.

Many counts were recorded for this clonotype. The rearrangement links TRBV5-5 to TRBJ2-7; no clear D gene. V dropped 1 base and J dropped 2 bases, with 13 bases sitting between them. Germline V gives CDR1 SGHKS, CDR2 YYEKEE (reference sequence). The CDR3 consists of 15 residues. The CDR3 nucleotides read TGTGCCAGCAGCTTGTCGGCTAGGGCAACCTACGAGCAGTACTTC. It codes for CASSLSARATYEQYF.